This paragraph reports one T cell receptor (beta chain). This clone's antigen is unknown. Per-base qualities were not stored, and no clone one base away is much larger. The CDR3 contains 15 residues, cysteine and phenylalanine counted. Only the CDR3 portion is preserved as DNA: 45 bases, with reading frame beginning at the first base. V is pruned by 0 bases and J by 8 bases, leaving 6 bases of the junction without a gene match. For CDR1 and CDR2, the germline V gene lists MNHEY and SVGAGI. This sample is part of a study of T cells after somatic rescue of genetic block (dated by TCRdb to 2018 to 2021). Background for the entire study: What the study looked at was long-term robustness, specifically in a T-cell system that came about through somatic rescue of a genetic block in T-cell development.

The method was the immunoSEQ multiplex PCR assay. Drawn from immuneACCESS, this table holds only the in-frame rearrangements with V and J called that TCRdb kept. Clones are partly lost; checked studies trace under half to an unresolved V gene and leave the rest unexplained. The sample table lists about 110,000 clones, about 89% of them with a count of one. About 1.5% of the sample lies in the top ten. The source material was peripheral blood mononuclear cells (PBMCs). The sequence joins TRBV6-5 to TRBJ2-1; the central 8 bases match TRBD2. This TCR was recovered from a woman under 30. The nucleotide sequence is given as TGTGCCAGCAGTTACTCGGCCGGGGGGGCCCATGAGCAGTTCTTC. This is translated as CASSYSAGGAHEQFF.